This T cell receptor beta chain was captured in a study of OX40 agonist ivuxolimab in advanced cancers. About the research overall: A diagnosis of hepatocellular carcinoma, melanoma, renal cell or head and neck cancer was present in dose-escalation patients.

Broader study findings: Antigen specificity remained undetermined for the expanded peripheral T cells.

TCRdb keeps only in-frame clones here, not all; method: immunoSEQ multiplex PCR. The table records 45,000 to 50,000 clones, about nine tenths of them present only once. This CDR3 has 11 residues. Trimming removed 7 bases from V and 10 bases from J, with 13 bases in between. Germline loops: CDR1 MDHEN, CDR2 SYDVKM. Concerning this clone itself: Its antigen is unidentified.

The chain carries TRBV28 and TRBJ1-1; D may be TRBD1 (6 bases). The material was CD4+ or CD8+ T cells sorted from blood, obtained in a trial of the OX40 agonist ivuxolimab. The origin of this receptor is an adult with an advanced solid tumor such as melanoma, head and neck, liver or kidney cancer. The CDR3 loop is CASTLEGGAFF. The CDR3 region has the DNA TGTGCCAGCACCCTGGAAGGGGGAGCTTTCTTT. Full variable domain (rest looked up from reference TRBV28 and TRBJ1-1): DVKVTQSSRYLVKRTGEKVFLECVQDMDHENMFWYRQDPGLGLRLIYFSYDVKMKEKGDIPEGYSVSREKKERFSLILESASTNQTSMYLCASTLEGGAFFGQGTRLTVV.